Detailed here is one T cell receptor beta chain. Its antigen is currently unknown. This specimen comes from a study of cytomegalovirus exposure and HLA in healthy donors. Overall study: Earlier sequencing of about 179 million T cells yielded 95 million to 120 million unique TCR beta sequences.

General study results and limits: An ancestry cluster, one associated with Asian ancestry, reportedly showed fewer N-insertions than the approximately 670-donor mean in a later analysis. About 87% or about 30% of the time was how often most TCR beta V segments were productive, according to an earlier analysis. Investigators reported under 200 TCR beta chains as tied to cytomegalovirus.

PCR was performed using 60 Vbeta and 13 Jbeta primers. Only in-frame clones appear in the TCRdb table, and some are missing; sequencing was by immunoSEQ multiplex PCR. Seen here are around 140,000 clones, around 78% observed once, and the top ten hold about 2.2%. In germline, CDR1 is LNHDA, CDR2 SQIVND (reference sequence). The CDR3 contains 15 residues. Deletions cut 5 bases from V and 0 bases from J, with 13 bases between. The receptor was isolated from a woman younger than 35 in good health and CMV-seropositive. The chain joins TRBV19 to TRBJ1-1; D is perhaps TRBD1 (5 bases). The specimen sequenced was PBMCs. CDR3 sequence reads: CASSVRDGMNTEAFF. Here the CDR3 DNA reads TGTGCCAGTAGTGTCAGGGATGGAATGAACACTGAAGCTTTCTTT.